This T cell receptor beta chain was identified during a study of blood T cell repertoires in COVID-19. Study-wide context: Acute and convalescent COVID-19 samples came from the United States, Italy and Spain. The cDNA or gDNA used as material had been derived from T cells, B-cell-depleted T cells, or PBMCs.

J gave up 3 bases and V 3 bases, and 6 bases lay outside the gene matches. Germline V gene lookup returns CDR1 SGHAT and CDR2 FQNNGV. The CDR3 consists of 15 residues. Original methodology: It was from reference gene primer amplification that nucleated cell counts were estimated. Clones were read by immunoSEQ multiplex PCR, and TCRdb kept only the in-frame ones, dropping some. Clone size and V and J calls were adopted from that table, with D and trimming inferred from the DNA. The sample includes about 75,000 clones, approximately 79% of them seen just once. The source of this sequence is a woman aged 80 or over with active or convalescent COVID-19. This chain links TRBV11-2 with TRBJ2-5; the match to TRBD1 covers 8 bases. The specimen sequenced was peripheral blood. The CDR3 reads CASSFVRGPEETQYF. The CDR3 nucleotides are TGTGCCAGCAGCTTTGTCAGGGGGCCCGAAGAGACCCAGTACTTC.